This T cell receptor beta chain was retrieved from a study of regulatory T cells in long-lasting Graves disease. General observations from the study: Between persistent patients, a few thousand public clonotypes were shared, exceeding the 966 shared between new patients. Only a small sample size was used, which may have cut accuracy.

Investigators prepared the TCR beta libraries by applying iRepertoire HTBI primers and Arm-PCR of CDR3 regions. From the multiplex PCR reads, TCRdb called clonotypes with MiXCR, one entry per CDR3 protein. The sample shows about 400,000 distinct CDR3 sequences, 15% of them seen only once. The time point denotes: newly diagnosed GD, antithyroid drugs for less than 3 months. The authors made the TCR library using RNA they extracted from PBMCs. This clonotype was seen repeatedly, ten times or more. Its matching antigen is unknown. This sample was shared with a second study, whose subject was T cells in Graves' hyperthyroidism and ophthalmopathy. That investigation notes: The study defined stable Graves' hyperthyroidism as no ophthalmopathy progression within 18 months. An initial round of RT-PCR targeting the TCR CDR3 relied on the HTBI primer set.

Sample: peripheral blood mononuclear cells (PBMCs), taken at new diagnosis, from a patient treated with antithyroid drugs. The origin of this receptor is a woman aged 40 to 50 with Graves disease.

CDR3 sequence reads: CSVEDVLAGFIDTQYF. The CDR3 DNA reads as TGCAGCGTTGAAGATGTACTAGCGGGATTCATAGATACGCAGTATTTT. V and J are TRBV29-1 and TRBJ2-3, with 10 bases fitting TRBD2. Trimming removed 0 bases from V and 5 bases from J; junction bases left unmatched: 8. CDR3 length equals 16 residues. Germline loops: CDR1 SQVTM, CDR2 ANQGSEA.